What follows is one T cell receptor beta chain and its context. The data originate from a study of technical replicates of blood from a handful of donors. TCRdb's copy holds only in-frame clones and misses some; the assay was immunoSEQ multiplex PCR. The table includes under 85,000 clones, approximately 94% detected once. This TCR was sampled from a human donor in good health. The source material was T cells isolated from PBMCs.

The CDR3 sequence is CASSLGDRAYEQYF. CDR3 bases: TGCGCCAGCAGCTTGGGGGACAGGGCCTACGAGCAGTACTTC. The chain combines TRBV5-1 with TRBJ2-7, with TRBD1 matching 9 bases. The V and J ends lost 0 bases and 2 bases, in that order; junction bases with no gene match: 0. This CDR3 has 14 residues. Germline V CDR1 and CDR2: SGHRS, YFSETQ.